This T cell receptor (beta chain) was identified in a study of blood T cells in healthy people across ages. Sample-barcoded 5' priming and a J-beta primer mix drove a second PCR of roughly 7 to 11 cycles. Unique molecular identifiers of 12 random nucleotides labeled each cDNA. TCRdb re-derived calls from the 5' RACE reads in MiXCR, one entry per CDR3 protein. The top ten clones hold 20% to 25% of a sample with almost 800,000 distinct CDR3 sequences, 58% of them seen once. V gave up 4 bases and J gave up 3 bases, with 13 bases separating them. The CDR3 spans 15 residues. Per germline, CDR1 LGHNA and CDR2 YNFKEQ.

The receptor's source is a man under 40 in good health. The V call is TRBV4-2, the J call TRBJ2-1; D possibly corresponds to TRBD2 (5 bases). The sequencing input was blood. CDR3 sequence reads: CASSLGLTDYNEQFF. The CDR3 DNA reads as TGTGCCAGCAGCCTTGGACTGACCGACTACAATGAGCAGTTCTTC.